The clone carrying this T cell receptor beta chain was seen a few times. Its antigen is unknown. V trimming: 5 bases; J trimming: 1 base; junction bases outside the gene matches: 5. The CDR3 contains 15 residues. Germline CDR1 SGHTA, CDR2 FQGNSA. The sample comes from a study of blood T cells in healthy people across ages. Study-wide background: Template switching caught about one barcoded beta molecule for each two T cells.

Using a J-beta primer mix together with a sample-barcoded 5' primer, a second PCR was run for about 7 to 12 cycles. Tags on each cDNA molecule came from a template-switch adaptor with 12 random nucleotides. One entry per CDR3 protein results from TCRdb running MiXCR on the 5' RACE reads. The table includes some 890,000 distinct CDR3 sequences, 25% to 30% detected once. Regarding the study as a whole: More naive CD4+ cells and higher diversity marked long-lived donors relative to aged donors.

In addition, the sample was reused for a study of T cells of mothers and their children.

The sample was blood. J is TRBJ2-3 and V is TRBV7-2, with 8 bases identical to TRBD2. The clonotype was recovered from a woman aged 35 to 49 in good health. The CDR3: CASSLIAGRTDTQYF. The CDR3 nucleotides are TGTGCCAGCAGCCTGATAGCGGGGCGCACAGATACGCAGTATTTT.